Listed below are T cell receptor beta chains from one sample, sequenced in a study of T cells after yellow fever vaccination. MiXCR, applied by TCRdb to the 5' RACE reads, yields one record per CDR3 protein. The table includes under 600,000 distinct CDR3 sequences, 20% to 25% detected once. Sample: PBMCs, taken more than 20 days after the first yellow fever vaccination. All receptors come from a man between 18 and 29 years old who received the YFV17D yellow fever vaccine. Each CDR3 is given without its conserved first and last residue. Fields, in order: J gene, V gene, clone size, CDR3 protein. Some rows mark clone size as missing; the rest say once, few, many or name a class of expanded clone.

TRBJ2-1 TRBV10-3 NA AISAASGGSNEQF
TRBJ1-1 TRBV5-1 NA ASSLDGGVAF
TRBJ1-4 TRBV7-9 NA ASSSQGGDEKLF
TRBJ1-2 TRBV6-1 NA AISFGRQGPYT
TRBJ1-2 TRBV5-1 few ASSLEQAIYGYT
TRBJ1-2 TRBV28 few ASRGIGAGGYT
TRBJ2-2 TRBV29-1 NA SVEHGPGELF
TRBJ1-6 TRBV28 few ASSTGTGVSPLH
TRBJ1-5 TRBV10-3 few AISEYSLNQPQH
TRBJ2-5 TRBV28 NA ASSHLAGGPGETQY
TRBJ1-1 TRBV2 few ASSDFYEGYTEAF
TRBJ2-3 TRBV5-1 NA ASITREVGTQY
TRBJ2-1 TRBV6-5 few ASSYPTSGGANEQF
TRBJ2-5 TRBV5-6 once ASNEYQETQY
TRBJ1-5 TRBV7-2 few ASSLGQGALPQH
TRBJ1-4 TRBV29-1 NA SVNPLNSNEKLF
TRBJ2-5 TRBV7-2 few ASSLAGGMETQY
TRBJ2-2 TRBV5-1 many ASSARGQMNTGELF
TRBJ2-7 TRBV7-9 NA ASSLDNRGNEQY
TRBJ2-3 TRBV4-3 NA ASSPSGLAGPRDTQY
TRBJ2-5 TRBV6-1 few ASSRATQETQY
TRBJ2-3 TRBV4-3 NA ASSHRDLLTDTQY
TRBJ2-7 TRBV3-1 NA ASSNPGEVYEQY
TRBJ1-1 TRBV28 few ASSLLNLARAGTEAF
TRBJ1-4 TRBV5-1 few ASSPGHARATNEKLF
TRBJ2-1 TRBV7-9 NA ASSPTMTSTTYNEQF
TRBJ1-1 TRBV4-3 NA ASSQVPPGQANTEAF
TRBJ2-5 TRBV20-1 many SAPRDRVETQY
TRBJ1-5 TRBV18 few ASSPNMASEPQH
TRBJ2-1 TRBV20-1 few SASPVAEGADLYNEQF
TRBJ2-6 TRBV5-1 few ASRRPTLRGPGANVLT
TRBJ1-2 TRBV4-2 NA ASSQEHSVVDGYT
TRBJ2-3 TRBV7-2 many ASSLDFALTDTQY
TRBJ2-1 TRBV4-2 NA ASSQEQPLGDEQF
TRBJ1-1 TRBV6-1 NA ATRPRTAFNTEAF
TRBJ2-7 TRBV27 few ASSFFRGSYEQY
TRBJ2-5 TRBV9 once ASSVDDGWRETQY
TRBJ2-1 TRBV12-3/TRBV12-4 NA ASEGRGQDEQF
TRBJ2-1 TRBV4-3 many ASSQDLMASGGRGNEQF
TRBJ1-2 TRBV6-5 NA ASSSASNYGYT
TRBJ2-1 TRBV7-3 few ASSQQASPYNEQF
TRBJ2-7 TRBV6-1 few ASSEGSIR
TRBJ1-6 TRBV2 few ASSDRGPNSPLH
TRBJ2-1 TRBV7-3 few ASSLNPRAGDNEQF
TRBJ1-2 TRBV4-3 NA ASSQGKVASVYGYT
TRBJ2-1 TRBV5-5 NA ASSPLTATSYNEQF
TRBJ1-5 TRBV20-1 few SARDGRVNRRNQPQH
TRBJ2-2 TRBV5-5 few ASSLDQFTGELF